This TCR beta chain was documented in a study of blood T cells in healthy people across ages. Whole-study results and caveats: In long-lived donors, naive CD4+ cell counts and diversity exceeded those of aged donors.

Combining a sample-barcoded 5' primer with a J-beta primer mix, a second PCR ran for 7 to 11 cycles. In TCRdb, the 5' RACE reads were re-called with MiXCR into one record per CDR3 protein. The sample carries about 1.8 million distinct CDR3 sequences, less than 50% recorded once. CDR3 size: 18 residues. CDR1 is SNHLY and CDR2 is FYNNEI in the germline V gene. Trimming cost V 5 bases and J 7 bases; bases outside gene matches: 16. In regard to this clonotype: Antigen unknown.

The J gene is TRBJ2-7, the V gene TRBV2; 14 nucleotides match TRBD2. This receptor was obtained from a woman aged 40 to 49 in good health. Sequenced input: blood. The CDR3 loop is CASSQEETGLAGVNEQYF. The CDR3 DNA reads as TGTGCCAGCAGTCAAGAGGAAACGGGACTAGCGGGGGTTAATGAGCAGTACTTC.